These 17 T cell receptor beta chains share one sample of origin, sequenced in a study of cytomegalovirus exposure and HLA in healthy donors. A multiplex PCR was run with 60 Vbeta primers and 13 Jbeta primers. Sequencing used immunoSEQ multiplex PCR; TCRdb keeps in-frame clones, though not all of them. The sample records 100,000 to 150,000 clones, around four fifths being singletons. Sequences were obtained from PBMCs. These receptors all stem from a boy younger than 18 in good health and CMV-seronegative.

The chain couples TRBV6-5 to TRBJ1-1, with D possibly TRBD1 on 5 matching bases. V was clipped by 2 bases and J by 0 bases, with 13 bases between them. The germline CDR1 and CDR2 sequences are MNHEY and SVGAGI. The CDR3 is made up of 16 amino acids. The CDR3 sequence is CASSYGAGDLNTEAFF. The CDR3 nucleotides read TGTGCCAGCAGTTACGGGGCAGGAGATTTGAACACTGAAGCTTTCTTT.

The chain couples TRBV2 to TRBJ1-1, with D possibly being TRBD1 (6 bases). V was clipped by 7 bases and J by 0 bases, with 9 bases between them. The germline V gene has CDR1 SNHLY and CDR2 FYNNEI. This CDR3 is built from 13 residues. CDR3 residues: CASTRGMNTEAFF. The CDR3 DNA sequence: TGTGCCAGCACGAGGGGGATGAACACTGAAGCTTTCTTT.

The chain uses TRBV18 and TRBJ2-7, with 11 positions matching TRBD2. The CDR3 is 14 amino acids. Losses at the gene ends were 2 bases for V and 7 bases for J; bases not matched to a gene: 4. CDR1 is KGHSH, CDR2 LQKENI, per germline. CDR3: CASSPGLAGGEQYF. CDR3 DNA sequence: TGTGCCAGCTCACCAGGGCTAGCGGGAGGTGAGCAGTACTTC.

The genes are TRBV30 and TRBJ1-2; D unclear. Germline CDR1 GTSNPN, CDR2 SVGIG (reference sequence). Trimming cost V 1 base and J 8 bases, with 11 bases left between them. This CDR3 is built from 12 residues. The CDR3 region has the DNA TGTGCCTGGAGTGAGCTTTTGTACGGCTACACCTTC. Translation: CAWSELLYGYTF. The variable domain in full, completed from reference TRBV30 and TRBJ1-2, reads SQTIHQWPATLVQPVGSPLSLECTVEGTSNPNLYWYRQAAGRGLQLLFYSVGIGQISSEVPQNLSASRPQDRQFILSSKKLLLSDSGFYLCAWSELLYGYTFGSGTRLTVV.

The chain couples TRBV5-6 to TRBJ2-7; D might be TRBD1 (6 bases). CDR1 and CDR2 from the germline V gene are SGHDT and YYEEEE. The CDR3 covers 14 residues. With 2 bases removed from V and 7 bases from J, the gap between germline ends came to 16 bases. CDR3 sequence: CASSFLPPRGEQYF. The CDR3, as DNA: TGTGCCAGCAGCTTCCTACCTCCTAGGGGGGAGCAGTACTTC.

As to this clone: The sample carries other DNA sequences with the same CDR3. The chain joins TRBV9 to TRBJ2-1; D uncertain. Per the germline V gene, CDR1 is SGDLS and CDR2 is YYNGEE. Trimming shortened V by 2 bases and J by 4 bases, and 7 bases separated the two germline ends. This CDR3 region has 13 residues. The CDR3 region is CASSVSEYNEQFF. The CDR3 bases are TGTGCCAGCAGCGTGAGCGAATACAATGAGCAGTTCTTC.

The rearrangement uses TRBV12-5 and TRBJ2-7; perhaps TRBD1 as D (6 bases). Germline V CDR1 and CDR2: LGHNT, FRNRAP. With 6 bases removed from V and 5 bases from J, the gap between germline ends came to 11 bases. The CDR3 sequence is 12 residues long. In DNA form, the CDR3 reads TGTGCTAGTGGACCACAGGGCCACGAGCAGTACTTC. This codes for CASGPQGHEQYF.

This clone was seen a handful of times. The gene calls are TRBV6-1 and TRBJ1-2; 7 positions match TRBD1. This CDR3 is 16 amino acids long. Per the germline V gene, CDR1 is MNHNS and CDR2 is SASEGT. Trimming took 2 bases from V and 4 from J; bases not matched to a gene: 10. The CDR3 DNA reads TGTGCCAGCAGTGAACCCCGTCGTCCAGGGGGCTATGGCTACACCTTC. Translating gives CASSEPRRPGGYGYTF.

The rearrangement joins TRBV15 to TRBJ1-1; D is ambiguous. V lost 0 bases, J lost 6 bases, and 14 bases lay in between. CDR1 is LNHNV, CDR2 YYDKDF, per germline (reference sequence). The CDR3 has 15 residues. CDR3 residues: CATSRDPGADAEAFF. The CDR3 DNA follows: TGTGCCACCAGCAGAGATCCGGGAGCAGATGCTGAAGCTTTCTTT.

The chain uses TRBV19 and TRBJ1-1, with TRBD1 matching 7 bases. The CDR3 loop spans 15 amino acids. The trim removed 5 bases at V and 1 base at J, leaving 7 bases unmatched. The V gene's germline CDR1 is LNHDA and CDR2 SQIVND (reference sequence). DNA for the CDR3: TGTGCCAGTAGTCCGTGGGACAGAAGGAACACTGAAGCTTTCTTT. It yields the protein CASSPWDRRNTEAFF.

A few counts support this clone. This chain connects TRBV5-4 to TRBJ2-7, with 7 bases fitting TRBD2. CDR3 length equals 14 residues. The V gene end was trimmed by 4 bases and the J gene end by 0 bases; junction bases not matched to a gene: 4. The germline CDR1 and CDR2 sequences are SGHNT and YYREEE (reference sequence). CDR3 sequence reads: CASSPSGGSYEQYF. The CDR3 DNA sequence: TGTGCCAGCAGCCCTAGCGGAGGCTCCTACGAGCAGTACTTC.

The genes are TRBV4-1 and TRBJ1-2; D possibly corresponds to TRBD1 (5 bases). The CDR3 runs 15 residues. Germline values: CDR1 MGHRA, CDR2 YSYEKL. The germline V and J ends were trimmed by 5 bases and 2 bases, with 15 bases remaining between them. CDR3 protein: CASSWMNGGNYGYTF. The CDR3 DNA reads TGCGCCAGCAGCTGGATGAATGGGGGGAACTATGGCTACACCTTC.

The CDR3 loop is CASSSAGVSYEQYF. CDR3 DNA: TGTGCCAGCAGCTCCGCGGGCGTATCCTACGAGCAGTACTTC. The rearrangement links TRBV7-9 to TRBJ2-7; D perhaps matches TRBD2 (5 bases). Germline V gene lookup returns CDR1 SEHNR and CDR2 FQNEAQ (reference sequence). Trimming removed 4 bases at V and 1 base at J, with 11 bases between. This CDR3 contains 14 residues.

The chain has TRBV27 and TRBJ2-2; 11 bases line up with TRBD2. Germline CDR1 reads MNHEY; CDR2 reads SMNVEV (reference sequence). The trim removed 3 bases at V and 2 bases at J, leaving 5 bases unmatched. The CDR3 contains 17 residues. The chain's CDR3 is CASSFLGLAENTGELFF. CDR3 in DNA: TGTGCCAGCAGTTTTTTGGGACTAGCGGAAAACACCGGGGAGCTGTTTTTT.

CDR3 sequence (DNA): TGTGCCAGCAGCCCAAGCCCGGTTAATGAGCAGTTCTTC. Amino acids: CASSPSPVNEQFF. The V gene is TRBV7-2, the J gene TRBJ2-1, with D unresolved. The germline V and J ends were trimmed by 5 bases and 7 bases, with 12 bases remaining between them. CDR3 length: 13 amino acids. Germline assignment: CDR1 SGHTA and CDR2 FQGNSA.

The chain joins TRBV27 to TRBJ2-5; tentative D call: TRBD2 (5 bases). Gene TRBJ2-7 matches the end of the DNA better, so the J call may be wrong. This CDR3 region has 14 residues. Germline-derived CDR1 and CDR2 are MNHEY and SMNVEV (reference sequence). CDR3 in DNA: TGTGCCAGCAACTTGCGTGGGAGCTCCTACGAGCAGTACTTC. Its protein is CASNLRGSSYEQYF.

This clone was seen only a few times. In nucleotides, the CDR3 is TGTGCCAGCAGTACCCCGGAGGCTAGCGGGAGGTTAGCAGATACGCAGTATTTT. Its protein is CASSTPEASGRLADTQYF. The chain uses TRBV27 and TRBJ2-3; 11 nucleotides match TRBD2. V was clipped by 5 bases and J by 4 bases; unmatched bases: 14. In germline, CDR1 is MNHEY, CDR2 SMNVEV (reference sequence). This CDR3 contains 18 residues.